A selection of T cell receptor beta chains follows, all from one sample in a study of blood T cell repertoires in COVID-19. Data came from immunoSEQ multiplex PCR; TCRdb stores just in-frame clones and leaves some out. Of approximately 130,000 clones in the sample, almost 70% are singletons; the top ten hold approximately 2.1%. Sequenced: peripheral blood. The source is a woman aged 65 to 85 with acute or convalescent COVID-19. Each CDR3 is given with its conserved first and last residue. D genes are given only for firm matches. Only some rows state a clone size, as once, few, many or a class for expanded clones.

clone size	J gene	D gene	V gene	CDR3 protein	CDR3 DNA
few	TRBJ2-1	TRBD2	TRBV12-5	CASGLVQGGRGYNEQFF	TGTGCTAGTGGTTTGGTTCAAGGCGGGAGGGGGTACAATGAGCAGTTCTTC
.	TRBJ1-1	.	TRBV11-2	CASSPGPEAFF	TGTGCCAGCAGCCCAGGGCCTGAAGCTTTCTTT
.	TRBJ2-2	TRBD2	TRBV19	CASKIAGGNTGELFF	TGTGCCAGTAAGATTGCGGGAGGGAACACCGGGGAGCTGTTTTTT
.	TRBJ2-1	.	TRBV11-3	CASSPGPEGRTFYNEQFF	TGTGCCAGCAGCCCAGGCCCTGAGGGCAGAACTTTTTACAATGAGCAGTTCTTC
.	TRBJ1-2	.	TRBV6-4	CASSEGGGYGYTF	TGTGCCAGCAGCGAGGGAGGCGGCTATGGCTACACCTTC
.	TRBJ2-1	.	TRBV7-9	CASSFGSLIYNEQFF	TGTGCCAGCAGCTTCGGTTCTCTAATTTACAATGAGCAGTTCTTC
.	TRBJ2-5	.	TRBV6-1	CASSDRPFQETQYF	TGTGCCAGCAGTGACAGGCCCTTCCAAGAGACCCAGTACTTC
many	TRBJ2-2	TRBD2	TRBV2	CASRPGTRLTGELFF	TGTGCCAGCAGACCCGGGACTAGGCTTACCGGGGAGCTGTTTTTT
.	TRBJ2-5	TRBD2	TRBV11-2	CASSLGGGTSGMYQETQYF	TGTGCCAGCAGCTTAGGGGGCGGGACTAGCGGAATGTACCAAGAGACCCAGTACTTC
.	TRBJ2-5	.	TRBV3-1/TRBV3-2	CASSQDESGQYF	TGTGCCAGCAGCCAAGATGAGTCAGGGCAGTACTTC
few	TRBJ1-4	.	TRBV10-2	CASSEGGLRSDEKLFF	TGCGCCAGCAGTGAGGGAGGTTTGAGGTCGGATGAAAAACTGTTTTTT
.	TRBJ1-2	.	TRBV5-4	CASSFLLNYGYTF	TGTGCCAGCAGCTTCCTCCTAAACTATGGCTACACCTTC
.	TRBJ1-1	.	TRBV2	CASTNGQLNTEAFF	TGTGCCAGCACCAACGGACAGCTGAACACTGAAGCTTTCTTT
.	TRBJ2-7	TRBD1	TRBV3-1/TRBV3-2	CASSQVLRQGYEQYF	TGTGCCAGCAGCCAAGTTCTGCGACAGGGCTACGAGCAGTACTTC